This passage covers 23 T cell receptor beta chains from one sample sequenced in a study of OX40 agonist ivuxolimab in advanced cancers. Here immunoSEQ multiplex PCR was the method, and the copy in TCRdb shows in-frame clones only, minus some. The sample yields about 70,000 clones, roughly nine tenths seen once. Sequencing was performed on CD4+ or CD8+ T cells sorted from blood, taken in a trial of the OX40 agonist ivuxolimab. The receptor set was obtained from an adult with an advanced solid tumor such as melanoma, head and neck, liver or kidney cancer.

CDR3 coding DNA: TGTGCCAGCAGCTCCGATGGCCCGGGGCAGTTCTTC. Protein product: CASSSDGPGQFF. The chain carries TRBV7-2 and TRBJ2-1, with D unresolved. Germline V gene sequence: CDR1 SGHTA, CDR2 FQGNSA. CDR3 length: 12 amino acids. The V end lost 4 bases, the J end lost 12 bases, and 13 bases lay between the germline ends.

This chain uses TRBV5-6 with TRBJ1-2, with 8 positions matching TRBD1. This CDR3 spans 14 amino acids. Germline assignment: CDR1 SGHDT and CDR2 YYEEEE. The ends lost 6 bases at V and 3 bases at J; junction bases unmatched: 7. The CDR3 protein is CASTLGQGYYGYTF. For the CDR3, the DNA is TGTGCCAGCACCTTAGGACAGGGCTACTATGGCTACACCTTC.

The rearrangement links TRBV7-6 to TRBJ2-1; TRBD2 matches at 8 bases. J gave up 8 bases and V 4 bases, and 19 bases lay outside the gene matches. This CDR3 contains 18 residues. Germline CDR1 and CDR2: SGHVS and FNYEAQ. CDR3 coding DNA: TGTGCCAGCAGCTCCCTCCACGGCTCGGCGGGAGGTGTGGATGAGCAGTTCTTC. Translating it yields CASSSLHGSAGGVDEQFF.

This chain connects TRBV4-2 to TRBJ1-2; possible D gene TRBD1, 6 bases. V lost 7 bases to trimming and J lost 3 bases, with 9 bases between them. This CDR3 is 12 amino acids long. Germline V gene sequence: CDR1 LGHNA, CDR2 YNFKEQ. This CDR3 is CASKTGDYGYTF. In DNA, the CDR3 is TGTGCCAGCAAGACAGGAGACTATGGCTACACCTTC.

This chain connects TRBV18 to TRBJ2-3, with TRBD1 matching 9 bases. The CDR3 is 16 amino acids. With 2 bases clipped from V and 0 bases from J, the junction kept 3 bases outside the gene matches. The germline gives CDR1 KGHSH, CDR2 LQKENI. CDR3 in DNA: TGTGCCAGCTCACCATGGGACAGGGCTAGCACAGATACGCAGTATTTT. Its translation: CASSPWDRASTDTQYF.

The V call is TRBV10-3, the J call TRBJ2-6; a weak D match, TRBD2 (7 bases). The germline V gene encodes CDR1 ENHRY and CDR2 SYGVKD. Trimming took 3 bases from V and 4 from J, leaving 13 bases between them. This CDR3 region has 16 residues. CDR3: CAISEGGGEGANVLTF. The CDR3 bases are TGTGCCATCAGTGAAGGGGGAGGGGAAGGGGCCAACGTCCTGACTTTC.

V usage is TRBV2 and J usage is TRBJ2-3; D unresolved. The CDR3 has 13 residues. Per the germline V gene, CDR1 is SNHLY and CDR2 is FYNNEI. V lost 7 bases, J lost 2 bases, and 10 bases lay in between. CDR3 in amino acids: CASIFYYTDTQYF. The CDR3 DNA reads TGTGCCAGCATTTTCTATTACACAGATACGCAGTATTTT. The full variable domain, its missing parts supplied by reference TRBV2 and TRBJ2-3, is EPEVTQTPSHQVTQMGQEVILRCVPISNHLYFYWYRQILGQKVEFLVSFYNNEISEKSEIFDDQFSVERPDGSNFTLKIRSTKLEDSAMYFCASIFYYTDTQYFGPGTRLTVL.

The chain couples TRBV20-1 to TRBJ1-2; no reliable D call. The germline V gene encodes CDR1 DFQATT and CDR2 SNEGSKA (reference sequence). Trimming left V 3 bases short and J 14 bases short, with 16 bases between. CDR3 length: 11 residues. The CDR3 spells CSARAPSGRTF. In nucleotides, the CDR3 is TGCAGTGCTAGGGCCCCCTCGGGTAGGACCTTC.

V is TRBV11-2 and J is TRBJ1-5; perhaps TRBD1 as D (6 bases). There are 15 residues in the CDR3. The V gene lost 1 base and the J gene lost 4 bases, with 11 bases spanning the gap. The germline CDR1 and CDR2 sequences are SGHAT and FQNNGV. The CDR3 protein is CASSLAPGQNQPQHF. The CDR3 DNA reads as TGTGCCAGCAGCTTAGCCCCCGGACAGAATCAGCCCCAGCATTTT.

The chain couples TRBV19 to TRBJ1-5; TRBD1 aligns across 7 bases. V lost 3 bases, J lost 3 bases, and 8 bases stayed unmatched. The germline V gene encodes CDR1 LNHDA and CDR2 SQIVND (reference sequence). The CDR3 is 16 amino acids. CDR3 nucleotide sequence: TGTGCCAGTAGTATGGGTAGCGGACAGGCCAATCAGCCCCAGCATTTT. Its translation is CASSMGSGQANQPQHF.

The genes are TRBV6-4 and TRBJ2-7; the match to TRBD1 covers 9 bases. Trimming cost V 5 bases and J 9 bases; bases outside gene matches: 8. Germline-derived CDR1 and CDR2 are MRHNA and SNTAGT. The CDR3 runs to 13 residues. The CDR3 loop is CASSIRTGDRQYF. The CDR3 DNA is TGTGCCAGCAGTATCCGGACAGGGGATCGGCAGTACTTC.

The chain is built from TRBV11-2 and TRBJ2-3, with D uncertain. V dropped 2 bases and J dropped 9 bases, with 15 bases sitting between them. The CDR3 runs 14 residues. The germline CDR1 and CDR2 sequences are SGHAT and FQNNGV. CDR3 bases: TGTGCCAGCAGCTTACCGTGGACGGTCTCGACGCAGTATTTT. Its translation is CASSLPWTVSTQYF.

This rearrangement joins TRBV6-6 to TRBJ1-2, with D perhaps TRBD1 (5 bases). The V end lost 6 bases, the J end lost 4 bases, and 15 bases lay between the germline ends. The CDR3 is 14 residues long. Germline values: CDR1 MNHNY, CDR2 SVGAGI (reference sequence). CDR3 protein: CASSRDGQGYGYTF. The CDR3 DNA reads TGTGCCAGCAGCCGGGACGGCCAGGGCTATGGCTACACCTTC.

This rearrangement joins TRBV11-3 to TRBJ2-7; the D gene is possibly TRBD2 (6 bases). This CDR3 contains 15 residues. V was shortened by 1 base and J by 3 bases, with 13 bases between the two germline ends. Per germline, CDR1 SGHNT and CDR2 YENEEA. The CDR3: CASSLGGPGGYEQYF. Here the CDR3 DNA reads TGTGCCAGCAGCTTAGGGGGCCCCGGGGGCTACGAGCAGTACTTC.

The rearrangement links TRBV7-9 to TRBJ1-5; TRBD1 might be the D (5 bases). Between the trimmed V and J ends, which lost 3 bases and 0 bases, there was a span of 12 bases. The CDR3 has 16 residues. Germline loops: CDR1 SEHNR, CDR2 FQNEAQ (reference sequence). CDR3 sequence: CASSLGVGSSNQPQHF. CDR3 bases: TGTGCCAGCAGCTTGGGGGTGGGGAGTAGCAATCAGCCCCAGCATTTT. Using reference TRBV7-9 and TRBJ1-5 for the parts outside the CDR3, the full variable domain is DTGVSQNPRHKITKRGQNVTFRCDPISEHNRLYWYRQTLGQGPEFLTYFQNEAQLEKSRLLSDRFSAERPKGSFSTLEIQRTEQGDSAMYLCASSLGVGSSNQPQHFGDGTRLSIL.

The chain joins TRBV7-9 to TRBJ2-5; D is undetermined. Germline CDR1 is SEHNR and CDR2 is FQNEAQ (reference sequence). CDR3 size: 11 residues. V shed 7 bases and J shed 9 bases, with 12 bases lying between them. The CDR3 bases are TGTGCCAGCAACCTCTTTGGGGCCCAGTACTTC. Protein product: CASNLFGAQYF.

J is TRBJ2-7 and V is TRBV11-1; no firm D call. Germline CDR1 is SGHAT and CDR2 is FQDESV (reference sequence). The V and J ends lost 2 bases and 4 bases respectively, with 9 bases between them. CDR3 length: 13 amino acids. The CDR3: CASSLTMGYEQYF. The CDR3 nucleotides are TGTGCCAGCAGCTTAACCATGGGTTACGAGCAGTACTTC.

The chain is built from TRBV10-3 and TRBJ2-3; no definite D call. Trimming left V 6 bases short and J 2 bases short, with 18 bases between. The CDR3 runs to 16 residues. The germline CDR1 and CDR2 sequences are ENHRY and SYGVKD. CDR3 DNA: TGTGCCATCAGATCCCGACCTTTTCTACTCACAGATACGCAGTATTTT. Protein product: CAIRSRPFLLTDTQYF.

The chain employs TRBV28 and TRBJ2-3; 10 bases are shared with TRBD2. Unmatched junction bases numbered 14, after V lost 3 bases and J lost 5 bases. Germline CDR1 MDHEN, CDR2 SYDVKM. This CDR3 has 18 amino acids. The CDR3 DNA sequence: TGTGCCAGCAGTTTCACCGCTCGAGCGGGGGGGCTAAGAGATACGCAGTATTTT. Its translation: CASSFTARAGGLRDTQYF.

The chain carries TRBV28 and TRBJ1-5; no firm D call. Per germline, CDR1 MDHEN and CDR2 SYDVKM. V dropped 3 bases and J dropped 0 bases, with 9 bases sitting between them. The CDR3 spans 15 residues. The CDR3: CASSFYTYSNQPQHF. CDR3 DNA: TGTGCCAGCAGTTTTTACACTTATAGCAATCAGCCCCAGCATTTT.

This chain links TRBV9 with TRBJ1-4, with 8 bases fitting TRBD1. The J segment lost 5 bases and the V segment lost 3 bases, leaving 6 bases of the junction unmatched. CDR3 length: 15 amino acids. CDR1 is SGDLS and CDR2 is YYNGEE in the germline V gene. The CDR3 region is CASSARDRQNEKLFF. The CDR3 bases are TGTGCCAGCAGCGCCCGGGACAGGCAAAATGAAAAACTGTTTTTT.

A single count supports this clone. V gene TRBV27 combines with J gene TRBJ1-5; D gene unclear. CDR1 is MNHEY and CDR2 is SMNVEV in the germline V gene (reference sequence). V was trimmed by 0 bases and J by 7 bases, leaving 13 bases between them. The CDR3 loop spans 15 amino acids. The CDR3, as DNA: TGTGCCAGCAGTTTATCGATACAGTCACGGCAGCCCCAGCATTTT. Translating gives CASSLSIQSRQPQHF.

The gene calls are TRBV10-3 and TRBJ1-1; 9 positions agree with TRBD1. The CDR3 extends over 16 amino acids. The trim removed 3 bases at V and 10 bases at J, leaving 15 bases unmatched. Germline loops: CDR1 ENHRY, CDR2 SYGVKD. The DNA of the CDR3 is TGTGCCATCAGTGAAAGGTCAAGGACAGGGGCCAGAGGAGCTTTCTTT. It translates to CAISERSRTGARGAFF.